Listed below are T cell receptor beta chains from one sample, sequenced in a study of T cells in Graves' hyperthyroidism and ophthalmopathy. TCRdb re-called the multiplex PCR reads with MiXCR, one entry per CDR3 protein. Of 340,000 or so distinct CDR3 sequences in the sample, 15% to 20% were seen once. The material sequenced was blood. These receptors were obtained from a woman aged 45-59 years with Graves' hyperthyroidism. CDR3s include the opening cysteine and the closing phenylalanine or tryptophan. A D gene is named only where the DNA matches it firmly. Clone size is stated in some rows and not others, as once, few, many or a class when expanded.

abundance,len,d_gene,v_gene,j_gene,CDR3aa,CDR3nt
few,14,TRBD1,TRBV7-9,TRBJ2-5,CATRGDRGLETQYF,TGTGCCACCCGTGGGGACAGGGGGCTCGAGACCCAGTACTTC
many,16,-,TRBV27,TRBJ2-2,CASSLRGLANTGELFF,TGTGCCAGCAGTTTAAGAGGACTGGCGAACACCGGGGAGCTGTTTTTT
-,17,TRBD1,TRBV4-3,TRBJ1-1,CASSQGAGGGWNTEAFF,TGCGCCAGCAGCCAAGGGGCAGGGGGAGGTTGGAACACTGAAGCTTTCTTT
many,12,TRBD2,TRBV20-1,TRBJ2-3,CSLGLAVDTQYF,TGCAGTCTGGGACTAGCAGTAGATACGCAGTATTTT
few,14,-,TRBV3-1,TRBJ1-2,CASSQNTGAEGYTF,TGTGCCAGCAGCCAAAACACGGGGGCGGAGGGCTACACCTTC
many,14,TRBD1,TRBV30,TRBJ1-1,CAWSSGQGSAEAFF,TGTGCCTGGAGTTCAGGACAGGGGTCTGCTGAAGCTTTCTTT
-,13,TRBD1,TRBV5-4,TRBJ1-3,CASSLQGGDTIYF,TGTGCCAGCAGCCTCCAGGGGGGGGACACCATATATTTT
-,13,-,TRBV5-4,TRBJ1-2,CASSTDGIYGYTF,TGTGCCAGCAGCACCGACGGAATCTATGGCTACACCTTC
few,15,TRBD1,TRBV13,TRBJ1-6,CASSSDGTGGSPLHF,TGTGCCAGCAGCTCCGACGGGACAGGGGGCTCACCCCTCCACTTT
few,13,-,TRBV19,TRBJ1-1,CASTPSGYYEAFF,TGTGCCAGTACCCCGAGCGGTTACTATGAAGCTTTCTTT
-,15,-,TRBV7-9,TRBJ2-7,CASSSPGDPNYEQYF,TGTGCCAGCAGCTCTCCAGGGGATCCTAACTACGAGCAGTACTTC
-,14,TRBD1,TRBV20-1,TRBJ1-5,CSASVGQVGQPQHF,TGCAGTGCCTCCGTCGGACAGGTTGGTCAGCCCCAGCATTTT
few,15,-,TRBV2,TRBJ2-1,CASSRDFLSYNEQFF,TGTGCCAGCAGCCGGGACTTCCTTTCGTACAATGAGCAGTTCTTC
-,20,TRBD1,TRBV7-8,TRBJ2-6,CASSLGQLDRVPSGANVLTF,TGTGCCAGCAGCTTAGGGCAGCTGGACAGGGTCCCCTCTGGGGCCAACGTCCTGACTTTC
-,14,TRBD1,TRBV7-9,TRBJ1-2,CASSARDRAYGYTF,TGTGCCAGCAGCGCCAGGGACAGGGCCTATGGCTACACCTTC
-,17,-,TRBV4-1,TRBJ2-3,CASSQDQAQAGTDTQYF,TGCGCCAGCAGCCAAGATCAGGCCCAGGCAGGCACAGATACGCAGTATTTT
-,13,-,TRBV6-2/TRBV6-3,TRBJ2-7,CASSYRGSGEQYF,TGTGCCAGCAGTTACAGGGGTTCTGGCGAGCAGTACTTC
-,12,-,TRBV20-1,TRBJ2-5,CSASSSAETQYF,TGCAGTGCTAGTAGTAGCGCAGAGACCCAGTACTTC
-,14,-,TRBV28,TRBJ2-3,CASRRGYITDTQYF,TGTGCCAGCAGAAGGGGGTATATCACAGATACGCAGTATTTT
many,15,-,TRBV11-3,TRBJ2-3,CASSLGTANGDTQYF,TGTGCCAGCAGCTTAGGGACAGCGAATGGAGATACGCAGTATTTT
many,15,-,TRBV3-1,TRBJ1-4,CASSLPGGGGEKLFF,TGTGCCAGCAGCCTTCCGGGAGGGGGTGGGGAAAAACTGTTTTTT
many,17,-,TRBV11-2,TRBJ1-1,CASSSVRAGALNTEAFF,TGTGCCAGCAGCTCAGTTAGGGCAGGAGCTTTGAACACTGAAGCTTTCTTT
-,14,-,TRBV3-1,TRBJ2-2,CASSLITGTGELFF,TGTGCCAGCAGCCTGATTACAGGGACCGGGGAGCTGTTTTTT
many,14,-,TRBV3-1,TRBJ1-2,CASSQETGYYGYTF,TGTGCCAGCAGCCAAGAAACAGGGTACTATGGCTACACCTTC
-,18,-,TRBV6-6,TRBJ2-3,CASSYGTGATGVTDTQYF,TGTGCCAGCAGTTACGGAACGGGGGCCACTGGTGTCACAGATACGCAGTATTTT
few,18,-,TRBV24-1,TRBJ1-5,CATSDLKASTGSNQPQHF,TGTGCCACCAGTGATTTGAAGGCGTCCACAGGGAGCAATCAGCCCCAGCATTTT
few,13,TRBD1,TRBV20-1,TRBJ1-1,CSANRDRVTEAFF,TGCAGTGCTAACCGGGACAGGGTGACTGAAGCTTTCTTT
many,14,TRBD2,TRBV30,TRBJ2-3,CAYRGGASTDTQYF,TGTGCCTACCGGGGGGGGGCAAGCACAGATACGCAGTATTTT
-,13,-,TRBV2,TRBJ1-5,CASNGDSNQPQHF,TGTGCCAGCAATGGGGACAGCAATCAGCCCCAGCATTTT
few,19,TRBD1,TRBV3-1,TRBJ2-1,CASSQGPRQGTNSYNEQFF,TGTGCCAGCAGCCAAGGGCCCAGACAGGGAACTAACTCCTACAATGAGCAGTTCTTC
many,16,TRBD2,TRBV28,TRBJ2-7,CASRAPWGSGTYEQYF,TGTGCCAGCAGGGCCCCGTGGGGTAGCGGGACCTACGAGCAGTACTTC
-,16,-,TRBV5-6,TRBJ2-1,CASSSLDRGRGDEQFF,TGTGCCAGCAGCTCCCTCGATCGGGGTAGGGGAGATGAGCAGTTCTTC
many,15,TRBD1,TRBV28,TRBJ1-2,CASSPPRTGPNGYTF,TGTGCCAGCAGTCCCCCGAGGACAGGCCCTAATGGCTACACCTTC
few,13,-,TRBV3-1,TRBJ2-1,CASSQDERGEQFF,TGTGCCAGCAGCCAAGATGAAAGGGGGGAGCAGTTCTTC
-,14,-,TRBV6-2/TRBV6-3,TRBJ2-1,CASSYHLTGNEQFF,TGTGCCAGCAGTTACCACTTGACAGGCAATGAGCAGTTCTTC
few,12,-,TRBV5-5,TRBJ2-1,CASSPRTNEQFF,TGTGCCAGCAGCCCGAGGACCAACGAGCAGTTCTTC
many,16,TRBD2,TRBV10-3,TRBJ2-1,CAIRPERGSSYNEQFF,TGTGCCATCAGACCGGAGCGGGGGAGCTCCTACAATGAGCAGTTCTTC
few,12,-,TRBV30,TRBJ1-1,CAWSSSGTEAFF,TGTGCCTGGAGCTCCTCGGGGACTGAAGCTTTCTTT
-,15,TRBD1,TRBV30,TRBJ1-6,CAWSRDSSYNSPLHF,TGTGCCTGGAGTCGGGACAGCTCCTATAATTCACCCCTCCACTTT
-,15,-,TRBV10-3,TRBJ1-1,CAISGLQGGNTEAFF,TGTGCCATCAGTGGGCTACAGGGAGGGAACACTGAAGCTTTCTTT
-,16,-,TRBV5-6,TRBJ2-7,CASSLGAVRAFYEQYF,TGTGCCAGCAGCTTGGGGGCGGTGAGGGCCTTCTACGAGCAGTACTTC
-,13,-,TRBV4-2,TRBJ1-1,CASSQEGLTEAFF,TGTGCCAGCAGCCAAGAAGGACTCACTGAAGCTTTCTTT
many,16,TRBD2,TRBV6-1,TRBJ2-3,CASSTPLAGDTDTQYF,TGTGCCAGCAGTACACCCCTTGCGGGAGACACAGATACGCAGTATTTT
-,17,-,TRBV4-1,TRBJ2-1,CASSQSRSDPAYNEQFF,TGCGCCAGCAGCCAGTCCAGGAGCGACCCGGCCTACAATGAGCAGTTCTTC
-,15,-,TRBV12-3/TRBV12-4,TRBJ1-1,CASIEAGRRDTEAFF,TGTGCCAGCATTGAAGCCGGGAGAAGGGACACTGAAGCTTTCTTT
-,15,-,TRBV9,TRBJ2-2,CASNNRPEGTGELFF,TGTGCCAGCAACAACCGACCGGAGGGCACCGGGGAGCTGTTTTTT
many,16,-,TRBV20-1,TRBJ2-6,CSAKSGSGTGANVLTF,TGCAGTGCTAAGAGCGGGTCGGGAACTGGGGCCAACGTCCTGACTTTC
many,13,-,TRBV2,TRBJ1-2,CASSTASNYGYTF,TGTGCCAGTTCGACAGCTTCTAACTATGGCTACACCTTC
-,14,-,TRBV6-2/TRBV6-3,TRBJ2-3,CASSDRIETDTQYF,TGTGCCAGCAGTGACCGTATCGAGACAGATACGCAGTATTTT
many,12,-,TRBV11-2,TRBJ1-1,CASSLSYTEAFF,TGTGCCAGCAGCCTCAGTTACACTGAAGCTTTCTTT
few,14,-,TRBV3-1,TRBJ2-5,CASSQAGGAETQYF,TGTGCCAGCAGCCAGGCAGGGGGGGCGGAGACCCAGTACTTC
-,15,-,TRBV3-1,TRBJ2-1,CASSPTHPPLYEQFF,TGTGCCAGCAGCCCGACCCACCCACCACTCTATGAGCAGTTCTTC
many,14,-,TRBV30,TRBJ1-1,CAWSVQGRVTEAFF,TGTGCCTGGAGTGTTCAGGGTAGAGTCACTGAAGCTTTCTTT
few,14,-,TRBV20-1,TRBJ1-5,CSALLTGGNQPQHF,TGCAGTGCCCTCCTGACAGGTGGCAATCAGCCCCAGCATTTT
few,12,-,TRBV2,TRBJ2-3,CASIVDGDTQYF,TGTGCCAGCATTGTTGATGGAGATACGCAGTATTTT
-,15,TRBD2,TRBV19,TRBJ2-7,CASSARTSGLYEQYF,TGTGCCAGTAGTGCCCGGACTAGCGGATTATACGAGCAGTACTTC
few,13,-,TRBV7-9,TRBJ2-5,CASSRLPGETQYF,TGTGCCAGCAGCCGCCTCCCCGGGGAGACCCAGTACTTC
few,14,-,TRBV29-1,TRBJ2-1,CSVRRQLANNEQFF,TGCAGCGTTCGGAGACAGCTGGCGAACAATGAGCAGTTCTTC
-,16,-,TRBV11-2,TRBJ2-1,CASSIRPLDTYNEQFF,TGTGCCAGCAGTATCCGGCCCCTAGACACCTACAATGAGCAGTTCTTC
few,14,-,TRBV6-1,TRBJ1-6,CASRWGNNNSPLHF,TGTGCCAGCAGGTGGGGTAACAATAATTCACCCCTCCACTTT